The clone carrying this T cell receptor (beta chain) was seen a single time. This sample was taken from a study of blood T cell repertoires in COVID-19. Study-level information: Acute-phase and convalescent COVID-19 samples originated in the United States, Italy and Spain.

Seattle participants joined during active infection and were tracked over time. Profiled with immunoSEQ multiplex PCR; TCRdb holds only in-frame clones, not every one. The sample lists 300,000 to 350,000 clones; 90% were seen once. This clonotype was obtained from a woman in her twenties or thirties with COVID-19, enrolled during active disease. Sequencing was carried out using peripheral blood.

CDR3 DNA sequence: TGTGCCAGCACCCGAACAGGAGTCTATGGCTACACCTTC. It is translated as CASTRTGVYGYTF. V is TRBV28 and J is TRBJ1-2, with D maybe TRBD1 (5 bases). Between the trimmed V and J ends, which lost 7 bases and 4 bases, there was a span of 13 bases. The CDR3 sequence is 13 residues long. CDR1 is MDHEN and CDR2 is SYDVKM in the germline V gene.